The next 15 T cell receptor beta chains were all read from a single sample in a study of type 1 regulatory T cells (dated by TCRdb to the early 2020s). These TCRs are of unknown antigen specificity. TCRdb lists the instrument as Illumina MiSeq. TCRdb took the public reads, trimmed them with fastp at Q25, ran MiXCR for clone calling and kept in-frame beta chains. Under each unique CDR3 protein, matching rows form one entry showing the most common genes and DNA. A total of about 59,000 distinct CDR3 sequences appear in this sample, around 62% of them only once. Of the sample, around 1.9% falls within the top ten clones. The material sequenced was cultured non-Tr1 T cells, either the whole culture or a sorted T cell fraction (not recorded which). What the cell subset or site label conveys for this sample: non-Tr1 population from the T-allo10 product. The receptors stem from a human donor in good health.

The rearrangement links TRBV5-1 to TRBJ2-2, with D possibly being TRBD2 (5 bases). Trimming took 4 bases from V and 7 from J, leaving 23 bases between them. Looked up from germline, CDR1 is SGHRS and CDR2 is YFSETQ. The CDR3 length is 17 residues. CDR3 sequence reads: CASSPGPRSGSIGELFF. The CDR3 DNA reads TGCGCCAGCAGCCCTGGGCCCCGAAGTGGGAGCATCGGGGAGCTGTTTTTT. The whole variable domain, filled in from reference TRBV5-1 and TRBJ2-2, reads KAGVTQTPRYLIKTRGQQVTLSCSPISGHRSVSWYQQTPGQGLQFLFEYFSETQRNKGNFPGRFSGRQFSNSRSEMNVSTLELGDSALYLCASSPGPRSGSIGELFFGEGSRLTVL.

There are many counts of this clonotype. The chain uses TRBV10-2 and TRBJ2-3; 11 bases are a match to TRBD2. The CDR3 consists of 13 residues. The germline CDR1 and CDR2 sequences are WSHSY and SAAADI. The V and J ends lost 9 bases and 3 bases, in that order; junction bases with no gene match: 2. The CDR3 loop is CARLAGETDTQYF. For the CDR3, the DNA is TGCGCCAGACTAGCGGGAGAGACAGATACGCAGTATTTT.

CDR3 coding DNA: TGTGCCAGCAGGGGCGGAGAGGGTAGCAATGAGCAGTTCTTC. This translates into CASRGGEGSNEQFF. The chain carries TRBV6-5 and TRBJ2-1; TRBD2 is a possible D gene (5 bases). The germline V gene has CDR1 MNHEY and CDR2 SVGAGI. The CDR3 totals 14 residues. With 6 bases removed from V and 6 bases from J, the gap between germline ends came to 15 bases.

The chain joins TRBV10-3 to TRBJ2-1, with D perhaps matching TRBD2 (5 bases). The CDR3 length is 14 residues. Trimming cost V 9 bases and J 4 bases, with 16 bases left between them. CDR1 is ENHRY, CDR2 SYGVKD, per germline. CDR3 protein: CAISIASGYNEQFF. The CDR3 DNA is TGTGCCATATCAATAGCGAGCGGATACAATGAGCAGTTCTTC.

Sample share makes this clonotype medium-sized. V and J are TRBV2 and TRBJ1-1, with no clear D. The CDR3 spans 13 residues. V dropped 2 bases and J dropped 0 bases, with 4 bases sitting between them. Germline V gene lookup returns CDR1 SNHLY and CDR2 FYNNEI. The CDR3 nucleotides are TGTGCCAGCAGTGAACAGGTGAACACTGAAGCTTTCTTT. Protein product: CASSEQVNTEAFF. Together with reference TRBV2 and TRBJ1-1, the CDR3 gives the full variable domain: EPEVTQTPSHQVTQMGQEVILRCVPISNHLYFYWYRQILGQKVEFLVSFYNNEISEKSEIFDDQFSVERPDGSNFTLKIRSTKLEDSAMYFCASSEQVNTEAFFGQGTRLTVV.

For this clonotype: A read error is possible here, since a much larger clone lies one base away. V usage is TRBV6-5 and J usage is TRBJ2-5, with 7 bases matching TRBD2. The CDR3 covers 16 residues. In germline, CDR1 is MNHEY, CDR2 SVGAGI. The junction had 10 bases not matched to a gene; V was cut back by 5 bases and J by 1 base. The CDR3 region is CASSRGLVGGQETQYF. As DNA, the CDR3 is TGTGCCAGCAGTCGTGGACTAGTGGGAGGCCAAGAGACCCAGTACTTC.

Note on this clonotype: The junction departs from the called germline gene at one end, perhaps through a read error. J is TRBJ1-6 and V is TRBV24-1, with 7 bases lining up with TRBD1. The germline CDR1 and CDR2 sequences are KGHDR and SFDVKD. The CDR3 length is 15 residues. Written as DNA, the CDR3 is TGTGCCACCAGTGCTTTGGGACAGCGTAATTCACCCCTCCACTTT. It yields the protein CATSALGQRNSPLHF.

This clonotype was detected only once. The rearrangement joins TRBV12-3 or TRBV12-4 to TRBJ2-3; TRBD2 agrees at 8 bases. Trimming cost V 7 bases and J 5 bases; bases outside gene matches: 5. CDR3 length: 13 amino acids. Here the CDR3 reads CASITSGGDTQYF. For the CDR3, the DNA is TGTGCCAGCATCACTAGCGGTGGAGATACGCAGTATTTT.

V is TRBV3-1 and J is TRBJ2-3; D remains unclear. V was cut by 1 base and J by 7 bases, with 9 bases left in between. The CDR3 consists of 13 residues. Germline assignment: CDR1 LGHDT and CDR2 YNNKEL (reference sequence). CDR3 sequence (DNA): TGTGCCAGCAGCCAAGGGTCAACGAATACGCAGTATTTT. As protein: CASSQGSTNTQYF.

This clonotype was found a few times. The chain links TRBV6-2 or TRBV6-3 to TRBJ1-1; the D gene is possibly TRBD1 (6 bases). The CDR3 loop spans 16 amino acids. Trimming shortened V by 2 bases and J by 5 bases, and 18 bases separated the two germline ends. Germline CDR1 MNHEY, CDR2 SVGEGT. The CDR3 loop is CASSYGQLVRQTEAFF. Written as DNA, the CDR3 is TGTGCCAGCAGTTACGGACAGTTAGTTCGCCAGACTGAAGCTTTCTTT.

The chain links TRBV27 to TRBJ2-2, with a tentative D call TRBD1 (6 bases). The CDR3 has 16 residues. The germline V gene has CDR1 MNHEY and CDR2 SMNVEV (reference sequence). V dropped 7 bases and J dropped 1 base, with 16 bases sitting between them. The CDR3 nucleotides read TGTGCCAGCAAGGGTTCAGGGGCCCTGAACACCGGGGAGCTGTTTTTT. Translation: CASKGSGALNTGELFF.

CDR3 in DNA: TGTGCCACCAGTGATTTCAGGACGGACACCCGGGATGGCTACACCTTC. This codes for CATSDFRTDTRDGYTF. The genes are TRBV24-1 and TRBJ1-2; D might be TRBD1 (5 bases). Germline assignment: CDR1 KGHDR and CDR2 SFDVKD. With 1 base removed from V and 6 bases from J, the gap between germline ends came to 17 bases. CDR3 size: 16 residues.

The rearrangement uses TRBV15 and TRBJ2-3; TRBD1 matches 10 bases. Trimming cost V 2 bases and J 2 bases; bases outside gene matches: 7. CDR3 length equals 17 residues. Germline assignment: CDR1 LNHNV and CDR2 YYDKDF (reference sequence). As DNA, the CDR3 is TGTGCCACCAGCAGAAGCAGACAGGGGGCGTACACAGATACGCAGTATTTT. It is translated as CATSRSRQGAYTDTQYF. Full variable domain (outside the CDR3, taken from reference TRBV15 and TRBJ2-3): DAMVIQNPRYQVTQFGKPVTLSCSQTLNHNVMYWYQQKSSQAPKLLFHYYDKDFNNEADTPDNFQSRRPNTSFCFLDIRSPGLGDTAMYLCATSRSRQGAYTDTQYFGPGTRLTVL.

In this sample, this clonotype turned up a few times. The rearrangement joins TRBV12-3 or TRBV12-4 to TRBJ1-3; TRBD1 agrees at 7 bases. V was pared by 4 bases and J by 6 bases, with 6 bases of the junction left unmatched. The CDR3 loop spans 14 amino acids. The CDR3 loop reads CASSSRGRENTIYF. CDR3 sequence (DNA): TGTGCCAGCAGTTCCAGGGGGAGGGAAAACACCATATATTTT.

The CDR3 DNA reads TGCAGCGTAAGAGAGTATAGCGGGACATTTTACGAGCAGTACTTC. Protein sequence: CSVREYSGTFYEQYF. V gene TRBV29-1 combines with J gene TRBJ2-7, with TRBD2 matching over 8 bases. This CDR3 has 15 residues. Per germline, CDR1 SQVTM and CDR2 ANQGSEA. Trimming took 6 bases from V and 4 from J; bases not matched to a gene: 14.